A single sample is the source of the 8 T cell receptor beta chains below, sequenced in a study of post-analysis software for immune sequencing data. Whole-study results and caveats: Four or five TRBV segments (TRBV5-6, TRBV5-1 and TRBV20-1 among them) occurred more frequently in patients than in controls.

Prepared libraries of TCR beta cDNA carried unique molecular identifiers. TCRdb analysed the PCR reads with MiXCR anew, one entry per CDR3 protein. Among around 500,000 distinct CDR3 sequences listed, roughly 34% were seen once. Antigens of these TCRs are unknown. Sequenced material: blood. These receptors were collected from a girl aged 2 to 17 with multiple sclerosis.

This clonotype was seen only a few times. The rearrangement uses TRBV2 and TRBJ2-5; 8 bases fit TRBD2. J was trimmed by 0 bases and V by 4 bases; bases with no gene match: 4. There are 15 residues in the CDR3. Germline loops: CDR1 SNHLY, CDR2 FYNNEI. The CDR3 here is CASSVDGGDQETQYF. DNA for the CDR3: TGTGCCAGCAGTGTGGACGGGGGGGACCAAGAGACCCAGTACTTC.

Here the CDR3 reads CASRRPPTEGYTF. The CDR3 DNA sequence: TGTGCCAGCAGAAGACCTCCGACAGAAGGCTACACCTTC. The chain links TRBV28 to TRBJ1-2, with a tentative D call TRBD1 (5 bases). V lost 6 bases and J 8 bases, leaving 16 bases between the germline ends. Germline V gives CDR1 MDHEN, CDR2 SYDVKM. This CDR3 contains 13 residues.

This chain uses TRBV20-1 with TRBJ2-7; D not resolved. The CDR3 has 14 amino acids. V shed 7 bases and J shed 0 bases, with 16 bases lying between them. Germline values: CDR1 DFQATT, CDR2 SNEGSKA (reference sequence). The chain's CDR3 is CSVPNPYSSYEQYF. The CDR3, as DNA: TGCAGTGTCCCGAACCCCTATAGCTCCTACGAGCAGTACTTC.

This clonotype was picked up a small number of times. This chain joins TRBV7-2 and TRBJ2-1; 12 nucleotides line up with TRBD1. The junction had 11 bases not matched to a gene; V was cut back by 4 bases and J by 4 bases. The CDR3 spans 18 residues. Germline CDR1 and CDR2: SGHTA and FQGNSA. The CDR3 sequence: CASSSPRRGQGAYNEQFF. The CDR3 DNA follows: TGTGCCAGCAGCTCGCCTCGGAGGGGACAGGGGGCATACAATGAGCAGTTCTTC.

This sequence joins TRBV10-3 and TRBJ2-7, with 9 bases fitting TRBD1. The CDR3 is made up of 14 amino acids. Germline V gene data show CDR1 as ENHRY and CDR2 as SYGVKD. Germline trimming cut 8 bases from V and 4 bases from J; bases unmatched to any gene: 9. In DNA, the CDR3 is TGTGCCATCCGGAGGGGGGACAGGGAATACGAGCAGTACTTC. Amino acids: CAIRRGDREYEQYF.

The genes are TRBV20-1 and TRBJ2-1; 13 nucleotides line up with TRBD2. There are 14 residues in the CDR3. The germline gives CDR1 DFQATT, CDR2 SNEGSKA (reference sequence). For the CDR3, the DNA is TGCAGCGCCAGTACCGGGACTAGCGGGGCGGAGCAGTTCTTC. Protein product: CSASTGTSGAEQFF.

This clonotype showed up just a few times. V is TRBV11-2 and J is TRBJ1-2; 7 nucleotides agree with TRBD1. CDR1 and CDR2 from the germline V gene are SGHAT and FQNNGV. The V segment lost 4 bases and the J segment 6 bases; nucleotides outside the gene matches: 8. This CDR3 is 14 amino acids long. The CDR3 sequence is CASSSGQARDGYTF. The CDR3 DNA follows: TGTGCCAGCAGCTCCGGACAGGCCCGGGATGGCTACACCTTC.

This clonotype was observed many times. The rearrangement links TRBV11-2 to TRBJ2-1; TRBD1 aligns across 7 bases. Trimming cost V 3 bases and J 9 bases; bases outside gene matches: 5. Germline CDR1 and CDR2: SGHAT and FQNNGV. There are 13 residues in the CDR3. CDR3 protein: CASSFTGETEQFF. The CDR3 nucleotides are TGTGCCAGCAGCTTTACAGGGGAAACTGAGCAGTTCTTC.